Here is one T cell receptor beta chain with its context. Its antigen is as yet unknown. This sample was taken from a study of cytomegalovirus exposure and HLA in healthy donors. Overall study findings and caveats: Most CMV-associated TCR beta chains were later found to appear HLA-restricted. Donors were assumed by presence/absence analyses to have roughly uniform sequencing depth. There were some public TCRs occurring in many donors, but most TCR sequences were rare.

A multiplex PCR was run with 60 Vbeta primers and 13 Jbeta primers. Sequencing was performed with immunoSEQ multiplex PCR; in TCRdb, only in-frame clones are kept and a portion is missing. Among some 100,000 clones listed, less than 65% were seen once. The germline V gene has CDR1 SGHVS and CDR2 FNYEAQ. The CDR3 is made up of 15 amino acids. V gave up 1 base and J gave up 2 bases, with 11 bases separating them. The chain carries TRBV7-6 and TRBJ1-1; perhaps TRBD1 as D (6 bases). The source of this sequence is a woman in her twenties or thirties in good health and CMV-seropositive. The sequenced material came from PBMCs. CDR3 bases: TGTGCCAGCAGCTTAGAGGGGGGGGGCAACACTGAAGCTTTCTTT. Amino acids: CASSLEGGGNTEAFF.